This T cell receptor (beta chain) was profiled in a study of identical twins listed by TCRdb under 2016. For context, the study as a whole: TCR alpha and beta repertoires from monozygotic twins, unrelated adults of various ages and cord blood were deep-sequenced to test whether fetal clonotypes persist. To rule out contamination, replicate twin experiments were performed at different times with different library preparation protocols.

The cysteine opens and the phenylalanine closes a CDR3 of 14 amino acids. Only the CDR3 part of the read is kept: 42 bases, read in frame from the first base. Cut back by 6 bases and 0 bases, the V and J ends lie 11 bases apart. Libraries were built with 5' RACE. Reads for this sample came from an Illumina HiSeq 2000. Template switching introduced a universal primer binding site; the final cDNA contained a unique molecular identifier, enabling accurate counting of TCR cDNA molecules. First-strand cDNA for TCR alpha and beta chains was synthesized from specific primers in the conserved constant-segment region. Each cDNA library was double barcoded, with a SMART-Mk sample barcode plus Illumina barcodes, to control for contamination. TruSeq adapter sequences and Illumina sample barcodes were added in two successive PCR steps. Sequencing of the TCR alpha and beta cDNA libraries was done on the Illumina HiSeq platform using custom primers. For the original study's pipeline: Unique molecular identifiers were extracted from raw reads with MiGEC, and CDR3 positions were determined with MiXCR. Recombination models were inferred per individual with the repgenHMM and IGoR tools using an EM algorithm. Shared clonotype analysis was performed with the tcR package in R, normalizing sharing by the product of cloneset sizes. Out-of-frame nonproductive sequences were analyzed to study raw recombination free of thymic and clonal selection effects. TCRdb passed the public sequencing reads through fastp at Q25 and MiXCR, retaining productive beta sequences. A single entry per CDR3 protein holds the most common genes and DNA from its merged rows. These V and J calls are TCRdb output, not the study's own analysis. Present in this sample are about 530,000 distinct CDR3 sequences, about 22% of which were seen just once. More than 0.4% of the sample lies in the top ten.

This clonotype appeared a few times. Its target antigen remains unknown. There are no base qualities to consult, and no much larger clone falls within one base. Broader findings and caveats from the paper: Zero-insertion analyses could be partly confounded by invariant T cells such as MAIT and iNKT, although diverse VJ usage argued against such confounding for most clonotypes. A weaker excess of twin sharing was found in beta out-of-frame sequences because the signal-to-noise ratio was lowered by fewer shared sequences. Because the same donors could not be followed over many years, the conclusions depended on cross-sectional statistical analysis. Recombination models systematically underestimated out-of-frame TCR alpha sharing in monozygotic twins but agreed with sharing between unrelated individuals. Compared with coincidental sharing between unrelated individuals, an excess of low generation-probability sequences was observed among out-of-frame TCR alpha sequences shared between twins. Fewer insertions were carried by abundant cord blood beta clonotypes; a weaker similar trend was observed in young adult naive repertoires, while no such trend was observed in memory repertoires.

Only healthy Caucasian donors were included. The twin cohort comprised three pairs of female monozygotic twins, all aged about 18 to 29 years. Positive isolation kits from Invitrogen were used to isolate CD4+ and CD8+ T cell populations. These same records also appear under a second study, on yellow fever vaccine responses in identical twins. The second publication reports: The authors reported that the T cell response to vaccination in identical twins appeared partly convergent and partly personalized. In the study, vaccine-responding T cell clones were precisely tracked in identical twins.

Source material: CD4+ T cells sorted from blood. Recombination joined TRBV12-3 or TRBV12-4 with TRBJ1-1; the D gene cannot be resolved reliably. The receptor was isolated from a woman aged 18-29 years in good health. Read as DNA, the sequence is TGTGCCAGCAGACAGATGAGGGTGAACACTGAAGCTTTCTTT. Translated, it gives CASRQMRVNTEAFF.